The clone carrying this T cell receptor beta chain was found many times. Its antigen is undetermined. This record comes from a study of identical twins. Study-wide findings and caveats: Twin-shared out-of-frame alpha sequences showed excess low generation probability.

The V and J ends lost 0 bases and 0 bases respectively, with 9 bases between them. Looked up from germline, CDR1 is DFQATT and CDR2 is SNEGSKA (reference sequence). This CDR3 comprises 15 residues. A single record per CDR3 protein comes from TCRdb applying MiXCR to the 5' RACE reads. The table lists under 300,000 distinct CDR3 sequences, over 13% of them singletons. The V call is TRBV20-1, the J call TRBJ1-5; D is uncertain. The sample consisted of memory (CD45RO+) T cells sorted from blood. The clonotype originates from a woman between 18 and 29 years old in good health. CDR3 region: CSARDQRLSNQPQHF. As DNA, the CDR3 is TGCAGTGCTAGAGATCAGCGACTTAGCAATCAGCCCCAGCATTTT.